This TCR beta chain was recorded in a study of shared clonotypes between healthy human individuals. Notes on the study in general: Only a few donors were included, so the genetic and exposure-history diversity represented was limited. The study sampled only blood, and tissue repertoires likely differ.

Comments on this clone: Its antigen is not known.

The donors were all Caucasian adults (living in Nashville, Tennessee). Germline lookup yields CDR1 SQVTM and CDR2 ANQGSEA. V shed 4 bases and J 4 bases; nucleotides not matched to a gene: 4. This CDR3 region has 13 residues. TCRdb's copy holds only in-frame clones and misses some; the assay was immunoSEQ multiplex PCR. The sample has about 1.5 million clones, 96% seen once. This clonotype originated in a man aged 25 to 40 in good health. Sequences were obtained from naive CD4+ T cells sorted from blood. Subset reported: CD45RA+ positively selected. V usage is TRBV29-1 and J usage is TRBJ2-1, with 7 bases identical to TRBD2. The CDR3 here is CSVGASGYNEQFF. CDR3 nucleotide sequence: TGCAGCGTTGGGGCTAGCGGATACAATGAGCAGTTCTTC.